The rows below give T cell receptor beta chains drawn from one sample of a study of blood T cell repertoires in COVID-19. Here immunoSEQ multiplex PCR was the method, and the copy in TCRdb shows in-frame clones only, minus some. The table has 200,000 to 250,000 clones, around 89% seen once; the top ten hold approximately 2.5%. The sample taken for sequencing was peripheral blood. Every receptor here comes from a man aged 30-40 years with COVID-19, enrolled during active disease. CDR3s include the opening cysteine and the closing phenylalanine or tryptophan. A D gene is named only where the DNA matches it firmly. Expanded clones get a size class; other rows say once, few or many, or leave the size out.

J	size	D	V	DNA	CDR3
TRBJ2-7	.	.	TRBV21-1	TGTGCCAGCAGCCTCAGGGACACCCGGACTCCCTACGAGCAGTACTTC	CASSLRDTRTPYEQYF
TRBJ1-4	.	TRBD1	TRBV7-2	TGTGCCAGCAGCTTATGGGGCCCGACAGGGCCGGGAGAAAAACTGTTTTTT	CASSLWGPTGPGEKLFF
TRBJ2-1	.	TRBD2	TRBV5-4	TGTGCCAGCAGCTTCCTAGCGGGGGACAATGAGCAGTTCTTC	CASSFLAGDNEQFF
TRBJ2-7	.	.	TRBV28	TGTGCCAGCAGTTTATCCGCAGGGTCCTACGAGCAGTACTTC	CASSLSAGSYEQYF
TRBJ1-5	.	.	TRBV12-5	TGTGCTAGTGGTCATTCGAGTAATCAGCCCCAGCATTTT	CASGHSSNQPQHF
TRBJ1-6	.	TRBD1	TRBV11-2	TGTGCCAGCAGCTCAAATACAGGGGATTCACCCCTCCACTTT	CASSSNTGDSPLHF
TRBJ1-5	.	.	TRBV6-6	TGTGCCAGCAGTCCCCGGCCGACTCTTAATAGCAATCAGCCCCAGCATTTT	CASSPRPTLNSNQPQHF
TRBJ2-7	.	TRBD2	TRBV7-9	TGTGCCAGCAGCTTGGGACTAGCGGGAGGAGGGTACGAGCAGTACTTC	CASSLGLAGGGYEQYF
TRBJ1-5	.	.	TRBV3-1/TRBV3-2	TGTGCCAGCAGCCAAGCGGGGCAGCCCCAGCATTTT	CASSQAGQPQHF
TRBJ2-7	few	TRBD2	TRBV7-8	TGTGCCAGCAGCCCTGAGGGAGGGCCGAATTACGAGCAGTACTTC	CASSPEGGPNYEQYF
TRBJ1-1	.	.	TRBV19	TGTGCCAGTAGTATAGCCCCGACACAGAACACTGAAGCTTTCTTT	CASSIAPTQNTEAFF
TRBJ2-1	.	.	TRBV24-1	TGTGCCACCAGTGATTTACTCGGGAGAGAGAATGAGCAGTTCTTC	CATSDLLGRENEQFF
TRBJ1-1	.	.	TRBV27	TGTGCCAGCAGGCAATTCGGGTTGAACACTGAAGCTTTCTTT	CASRQFGLNTEAFF
TRBJ2-7	.	TRBD2	TRBV5-1	TGCGCCAGCAGCTTCGGGACTAGCGGGGGGCCAGGATCCTACGAGCAGTACTTC	CASSFGTSGGPGSYEQYF
TRBJ1-3	.	.	TRBV28	TGTGCCAGCAGTTTCAGAGGCGCCGGAAACACCATATATTTT	CASSFRGAGNTIYF
TRBJ1-5	.	.	TRBV11-2	TGTGCCAGCAGCTCCCAACCAACTTCCGGTCAGCCCCAGCATTTT	CASSSQPTSGQPQHF
TRBJ2-2	.	TRBD2	TRBV19	TGTGCCAGTAGTTTCCTGACTAGCGGGAGGGCCACCGGGGAGCTGTTTTTT	CASSFLTSGRATGELFF
TRBJ2-7	.	.	TRBV9	TGTGCCAGCAGCGTAGACATCACCTACGAGCAGTACTTC	CASSVDITYEQYF
TRBJ1-1	.	.	TRBV7-2	TGTGCCAGCAGCTTAGCGCTAACCAGGGTCCCGATGAACACTGAAGCTTTCTTT	CASSLALTRVPMNTEAFF
TRBJ1-2	.	TRBD1	TRBV5-1	TGCGCCAGCACTACGGAGACAGGGAGCTATGGCTACACCTTC	CASTTETGSYGYTF
TRBJ1-1	.	.	TRBV28	TGTGCCAGCAGTTCTTTAGCTGAGAACACTGAAGCTTTCTTT	CASSSLAENTEAFF
TRBJ2-7	once	TRBD2	TRBV7-2	TGTGCCAGCATCCCCGCCCGAGCGGGAGCATACGAGCAGTACTTC	CASIPARAGAYEQYF
TRBJ1-2	.	.	TRBV28	TGTGCCAGCAGTTTAAAGCCGGGAGGTGGCTACACCTTC	CASSLKPGGGYTF
TRBJ2-3	.	.	TRBV6-5	TGTGCCAGCAGTTACTCTCCGGGACTCAACACAGATACGCAGTATTTT	CASSYSPGLNTDTQYF
TRBJ2-7	.	.	TRBV27	TGTGCCAGCAGCGAAACCGGGACACTCATATCCTACGAGCAGTACTTC	CASSETGTLISYEQYF
TRBJ2-3	.	.	TRBV5-1	TGCGCCAGCAGCTTTGAGCTCCGCCGTACGCAGTATTTT	CASSFELRRTQYF
TRBJ2-3	.	.	TRBV7-6	TGTGCCAGCAGCTTTAGCAGCCCCGGAGATACGCAGTATTTT	CASSFSSPGDTQYF
TRBJ2-4	.	TRBD1	TRBV28	TGTGCCAGCAGTGGACCAGGGGGTAAAAACATTCAGTACTTC	CASSGPGGKNIQYF
TRBJ2-7	.	.	TRBV10-3	TGTGCCATCAGTGGACAGGCAATTGGGGCAAACGAGCAGTACTTC	CAISGQAIGANEQYF
TRBJ1-1	.	.	TRBV19	TGTGCCAGTAGTATGATGCAGGGAAGGGGGAACACTGAAGCTTTCTTT	CASSMMQGRGNTEAFF